This note documents a single T cell receptor beta chain sequence. This CDR3 is built from 16 residues. The V and J ends lost 1 base and 6 bases, in that order; junction bases with no gene match: 9. CDR1 and CDR2 (germline): MNHEY, SVGAGI. PCR employed 60 Vbeta and 13 Jbeta primers. Profiled with immunoSEQ multiplex PCR; TCRdb holds only in-frame clones, not every one. The table gives 200,000 to 250,000 clones; the top ten clones make up 0.75% to 1% of it. The sample comes from a study of cytomegalovirus exposure and HLA in healthy donors. The source is a woman under 40 in good health and CMV-seropositive. Sequences were obtained from PBMCs. V gene TRBV6-5 combines with J gene TRBJ2-7; 10 nucleotides match TRBD2. The CDR3 coding sequence is TGTGCCAGCAGTTACTACACCGGGACTAGCGATAGCGAGCAGTACTTC. Residues: CASSYYTGTSDSEQYF.